The source of this T cell receptor (beta chain) is a study of long-term antiretroviral therapy in people with HIV. Study results and limitations: Relative to transplant donor controls, diversity remained lower despite increasing after ART.

With survey level as its setting, the immunoSEQ assay was v3.0. Data came from immunoSEQ multiplex PCR; TCRdb stores just in-frame clones and leaves some out. The table shows tens of thousands of clones, with approximately 88% occurring only once. The CDR3 contains 16 residues. Germline V gene sequence: CDR1 SGHTA, CDR2 FQGTGA. V trimming: 2 bases; J trimming: 6 bases; junction bases outside the gene matches: 11. In regard to this clone: Its antigen is currently unknown.

Sampling of each donor yielded at least one pre-ART PBMC sample and at least two post-ART PBMC samples. The chain links TRBV7-3 to TRBJ2-3, with 7 bases identical to TRBD2. The sequence derives from a man aged 25 to 40 with HIV. The sequencing used unsorted PBMCs, collected 5.9 years after starting antiretroviral therapy. The CDR3 reads CASSLGLGGEMDTQYF. The CDR3 nucleotides read TGTGCCAGCAGCTTAGGATTGGGGGGGGAGATGGATACGCAGTATTTT.